The clone carrying this TCR beta chain was counted between two and nine times. Its antigen is undetermined. The source of the sample is a study of cytomegalovirus exposure and HLA in healthy donors. Study-level findings and limits: Being productive about 87% or about 30% of the time was typical of most TCR beta V segments in an earlier analysis.

The donors gave bone marrow, and they were healthy. Though nominally healthy at sampling, donors likely had unrecorded immune exposures. 60 Vbeta and 13 Jbeta primers were used in PCR. The data were produced by immunoSEQ multiplex PCR, yet TCRdb's version contains in-frame clones alone and is incomplete. The sample has about 120,000 clones, 74% seen once. This TCR was sampled from a human donor in good health. What was sequenced was PBMCs.

CDR3 DNA: TGTGCCAGCAGGGCCACCTCCACCAACGAGCAGTACTTC. Its translation: CASRATSTNEQYF. V and J are TRBV6-1 and TRBJ2-7; D is unclear. There are 13 residues in the CDR3. Germline-derived CDR1 and CDR2 are MNHNS and SASEGT. The V end was cut by 6 bases, the J end by 5 bases, with 14 bases between.